This entry lists 18 T cell receptor beta chains sequenced from one sample in a study of blood T cell repertoires in COVID-19. The assay was immunoSEQ multiplex PCR, and TCRdb's table has in-frame clones only and misses some. The sample includes about 120,000 clones, around 84% of them seen just once. Material: peripheral blood. The origin of the receptors is a woman aged 40 to 50 with acute or convalescent COVID-19.

The V gene is TRBV7-9, the J gene TRBJ1-2, with 7 bases fitting TRBD1. The CDR3 runs 16 residues. V shed 4 bases and J 6 bases; nucleotides not matched to a gene: 14. The germline V gene encodes CDR1 SEHNR and CDR2 FQNEAQ (reference sequence). The CDR3 protein is CASSSQTRGGSDGYTF. The CDR3, as DNA: TGTGCCAGCAGCTCCCAAACCCGAGGGGGCTCAGATGGCTACACCTTC.

The chain carries TRBV5-1 and TRBJ1-1; 7 bases fit TRBD1. Germline CDR1 SGHRS, CDR2 YFSETQ. The length of the CDR3 is 16 residues. With V trimmed by 4 bases and J by 4 bases, 13 bases remained unmatched. The CDR3 bases are TGCGCCAGCAGCGTCACAGGGGCCCCCAGGGGCACTGAAGCTTTCTTT. Protein product: CASSVTGAPRGTEAFF.

The CDR3 here is CASSQGVGGGTEAFF. In nucleotides, the CDR3 is TGTGCCAGCAGCCAAGGTGTAGGCGGGGGGACTGAAGCTTTCTTT. The J gene is TRBJ1-1, the V gene TRBV3-1 (or the pseudogene TRBV3-2); a possible D gene is TRBD1 (5 bases). V gave up 1 base and J gave up 5 bases, with 14 bases separating them. The CDR3 is made up of 15 amino acids. Per germline, CDR1 LGHDT and CDR2 YNNKEL (reference sequence).

The chain recombines TRBV7-2 with TRBJ1-5, with 7 bases lining up with TRBD1. CDR1 and CDR2 (germline): SGHTA, FQGNSA. There are 16 residues in the CDR3. J was trimmed by 0 bases and V by 4 bases; bases with no gene match: 6. CDR3 protein: CASSWTGGYSNQPQHF. DNA for the CDR3: TGTGCCAGCAGCTGGACAGGTGGCTATAGCAATCAGCCCCAGCATTTT.

The chain couples TRBV19 to TRBJ2-7, with D possibly matching TRBD1 (5 bases). The germline V gene has CDR1 LNHDA and CDR2 SQIVND (reference sequence). Trimming cost V 5 bases and J 3 bases, with 20 bases left between them. The length of the CDR3 is 16 residues. DNA for the CDR3: TGTGCCAGTAGTGACGACCCCCAGGGTAGGGTCTACGAGCAGTACTTC. Its translation: CASSDDPQGRVYEQYF.

The chain recombines TRBV30 with TRBJ1-3; D is undetermined. V was clipped by 0 bases and J by 1 base, with 7 bases between them. The CDR3 runs to 14 residues. Germline CDR1 reads GTSNPN; CDR2 reads SVGIG (reference sequence). The CDR3 bases are TGTGCCTGGAGTGTTGGCAGGTCTGGAAACACCATATATTTT. Translating it yields CAWSVGRSGNTIYF. Variable domain in full (rest from reference TRBV30 and TRBJ1-3): SQTIHQWPATLVQPVGSPLSLECTVEGTSNPNLYWYRQAAGRGLQLLFYSVGIGQISSEVPQNLSASRPQDRQFILSSKKLLLSDSGFYLCAWSVGRSGNTIYFGEGSWLTVV.

V and J are TRBV21-1 and TRBJ1-6. TRBV21-1 constitutes a pseudogene. The CDR3 has 13 amino acids. In nucleotides, the CDR3 is TGTGCCAGCCCGCGGAGAGAGAGGGGCCGGGGGGACTTT. Its protein is CASPRRERGRGDF.

Only a few counts were recorded for this clone. V usage is TRBV6-1 and J usage is TRBJ1-1; TRBD1 is a possible D gene (5 bases). The ends were cut back, 3 bases at V and 9 bases at J, with 14 bases in the middle. CDR3 size: 13 residues. Germline loops: CDR1 MNHNS, CDR2 SASEGT. The CDR3 loop reads CASSERGSQKAFF. The CDR3 nucleotides are TGTGCCAGCAGTGAGCGGGGGTCGCAAAAAGCTTTCTTT.

This clone was seen ten or more times. V gene TRBV7-9 combines with J gene TRBJ2-3; TRBD2 might be the D (6 bases). Trimming took off 5 bases at V and 0 bases at J, with 9 bases between the two ends. The CDR3 is 14 amino acids. From germline, CDR1 is SEHNR and CDR2 FQNEAQ (reference sequence). The CDR3, as DNA: TGTGCCAGCAGCCCCGGGACTAGCACAGATACGCAGTATTTT. Amino acids: CASSPGTSTDTQYF.

This sequence joins TRBV6-5 and TRBJ2-6; D not certain. CDR1 and CDR2 (germline): MNHEY, SVGAGI. The V gene lost 6 bases and the J gene lost 2 bases, with 5 bases spanning the gap. The CDR3 is 13 residues long. The CDR3 sequence: CASRAPGANVLTF. The CDR3, as DNA: TGTGCCAGCAGGGCTCCTGGGGCCAACGTCCTGACTTTC.

The chain uses TRBV5-1 and TRBJ2-5; D is unclear. CDR1 and CDR2 from the germline V gene are SGHRS and YFSETQ. The V and J ends lost 0 bases and 1 base respectively, with 10 bases between them. CDR3 length: 15 residues. CDR3 nucleotide sequence: TGCGCCAGCAGCTTGGGTAGCCGGCCCCAAGAGACCCAGTACTTC. Protein sequence: CASSLGSRPQETQYF.

V and J are TRBV19 and TRBJ1-1, with D possibly matching TRBD1 (5 bases). Germline-derived CDR1 and CDR2 are LNHDA and SQIVND (reference sequence). V lost 5 bases and J lost 11, with 12 bases in between. This CDR3 region has 11 residues. For the CDR3, the DNA is TGTGCCAGTAGTGAGCAGGGTACGGCTTTCTTT. Translation gives CASSEQGTAFF.

V gene TRBV20-1 combines with J gene TRBJ1-1, with a weak D call TRBD1 (5 bases). The V gene lost 3 bases and the J gene lost 8 bases, with 13 bases spanning the gap. CDR3 size: 12 residues. Germline values: CDR1 DFQATT, CDR2 SNEGSKA (reference sequence). The CDR3 sequence is CSASGRGGEAFF. CDR3 sequence (DNA): TGCAGTGCTAGTGGGCGCGGGGGGGAAGCTTTCTTT.

This CDR3 is CASSGAGSTGELFF. The CDR3 DNA sequence: TGTGCCAGCAGTGGGGCAGGTAGTACCGGGGAGCTGTTTTTT. The genes are TRBV2 and TRBJ2-2; no clear D. CDR1 SNHLY and CDR2 FYNNEI come from the germline V gene. V was shortened by 4 bases and J by 5 bases, with 11 bases between the two germline ends. The length of the CDR3 is 14 residues.

The chain is built from TRBV7-2 and TRBJ2-7, with D hard to call. The CDR3 extends over 14 amino acids. CDR1 is SGHTA and CDR2 is FQGNSA in the germline V gene. V was pared by 1 base and J by 0 bases, with 7 bases between. CDR3 residues: CASSLEASSYEQYF. Here the CDR3 DNA reads TGTGCCAGCAGCTTAGAGGCTAGCTCCTACGAGCAGTACTTC.

The gene calls are TRBV5-6 and TRBJ2-5; 10 nucleotides match TRBD1. Germline values: CDR1 SGHDT, CDR2 YYEEEE. With 4 bases clipped from V and 5 bases from J, the junction kept 5 bases outside the gene matches. This CDR3 is built from 14 residues. As DNA, the CDR3 is TGTGCCAGCAGCCCGGACAGGGGGAGGGAGACCCAGTACTTC. The encoded protein is CASSPDRGRETQYF.

This sequence joins TRBV3-1 (or the pseudogene TRBV3-2) and TRBJ1-6; maybe TRBD1 (5 bases). The length of the CDR3 is 15 residues. Trimming left V 1 base short and J 18 bases short, with 22 bases between. CDR1 and CDR2 from the germline V gene are LGHDT and YNNKEL (reference sequence). In nucleotides, the CDR3 is TGTGCCAGCAGCCAAGCTGGTAGGGGTCCTATACTACCCCACTTT. Its protein is CASSQAGRGPILPHF.

J is TRBJ2-6 and V is TRBV7-3; TRBD1 aligns across 7 bases. J was trimmed by 0 bases and V by 4 bases; bases with no gene match: 12. Per germline, CDR1 SGHTA and CDR2 FQGTGA. The CDR3 has 19 residues. CDR3 nucleotides: TGTGCCAGCAGCTATACCGCTGGACAGGTCTACTCTGGGGCCAACGTCCTGACTTTC. Encoded protein: CASSYTAGQVYSGANVLTF. Full variable domain (remainder filled in from reference TRBV7-3 and TRBJ2-6): GAGVSQTPSNKVTEKGKYVELRCDPISGHTALYWYRQSLGQGPEFLIYFQGTGAADDSGLPNDRFFAVRPEGSVSTLKIQRTERGDSAVYLCASSYTAGQVYSGANVLTFGAGSRLTVL.